Presented here are 30 T cell receptor beta chains from one specimen sequenced in a study of Graves' ophthalmopathy and Graves' hyperthyroidism. For repertoire sequencing, the TCR beta CDR3 regions were amplified from RNA transcripts. Following a first-round RT-PCR that used HTBI primers, a second-round multiplex PCR was carried out. TCRdb reprocessed the multiplex PCR reads via MiXCR and lists one record per CDR3 protein. The sample records over 650,000 distinct CDR3 sequences, roughly two fifths being singletons. The material sequenced was peripheral blood. These TCRs come from an adult man with Graves' ophthalmopathy.

This chain connects TRBV13 to TRBJ1-2; a possible D gene is TRBD1 (5 bases). Germline V gives CDR1 PRHDT, CDR2 FYEKMQ (reference sequence). This CDR3 comprises 14 residues. V was pared by 7 bases and J by 8 bases, with 20 bases between. CDR3 DNA: TGTGCCAGCAATGGCGCGGGACTCAAATCGGGCTACACCTTC. It encodes CASNGAGLKSGYTF.

This clonotype was detected many times. V usage is TRBV12-5 and J usage is TRBJ1-5; 8 nucleotides align to TRBD1. V lost 1 base to trimming and J lost 11 bases; unmatched junction nucleotides: 4. CDR1 and CDR2 from the germline V gene are LGHNT and FRNRAP. The CDR3 length is 13 residues. The CDR3: CASGLETGVAQHF. CDR3 sequence (DNA): TGTGCTAGTGGTTTGGAGACAGGGGTGGCCCAGCATTTT.

This clonotype was seen repeatedly, ten times or more. The gene calls are TRBV29-1 and TRBJ2-5; TRBD1 aligns across 9 bases. Trimming removed 3 bases from V and 4 bases from J; junction bases left unmatched: 0. The CDR3 spans 12 residues. Looked up from germline, CDR1 is SQVTM and CDR2 is ANQGSEA. CDR3 DNA sequence: TGCAGCGTTGAGACAGGGGGAGAGACCCAGTACTTC. It encodes CSVETGGETQYF.

The J gene is TRBJ1-4, the V gene TRBV19; D uncertain. The CDR3 length is 17 residues. CDR1 and CDR2 from the germline V gene are LNHDA and SQIVND (reference sequence). V gave up 3 bases and J gave up 6 bases, with 20 bases separating them. Written as DNA, the CDR3 is TGTGCCAGTAGTATCCCGAGCGATGGTCCGTTCGATGAAAAACTGTTTTTT. This sequence encodes CASSIPSDGPFDEKLFF.

This rearrangement joins TRBV7-9 to TRBJ2-2; 8 bases map to TRBD1. V lost 5 bases, J lost 8 bases, and 4 bases stayed unmatched. Germline lookup yields CDR1 SEHNR and CDR2 FQNEAQ (reference sequence). This CDR3 is built from 13 residues. The DNA for the CDR3 is TGTGCCAGCAGCGTACGGGACAGGGGGGAGCTGTTTTTT. Protein: CASSVRDRGELFF.

Remarks on this clonotype: The junction departs from germline at one end; a sequencing error may be responsible. The rearrangement uses TRBV7-8 and TRBJ2-3, with D perhaps TRBD2 (6 bases). Germline CDR1 is SGHVS and CDR2 is FQNEAQ. This CDR3 has 13 residues. CDR3 DNA sequence: TGCGCCAGCAGCCAAACTCTAGCGGATACGCAGTATTTT. Amino acids: CASSQTLADTQYF. The variable domain in full, with the rest retrieved from reference TRBV7-8 and TRBJ2-3, is GAGVSQSPRYKVAKRGQDVALRCDPISGHVSLFWYQQALGQGPEFLTYFQNEAQLDKSGLPSDRFFAERPEGSVSTLKIQRTQQEDSAVYLCASSQTLADTQYFGPGTRLTVL.

About this clonotype: One base away lies a much larger clone, so this may be a sequencing read error. The J gene is TRBJ1-3, the V gene TRBV14; D possibly corresponds to TRBD1 (6 bases). Germline CDR1 and CDR2: SGHDN and FVKESK. The length of the CDR3 is 13 residues. The CDR3 loop is CASSRLRGSTIYF. The CDR3 DNA reads as TGTGCCAGCAGCCGCCTCAGGGGAAGCACCATATATTTT.

V usage is TRBV29-1 and J usage is TRBJ1-1; 8 bases agree with TRBD1. J lost 4 bases, V lost 1 base, and 5 bases had no gene match. The CDR3 extends over 14 amino acids. The germline CDR1 and CDR2 sequences are SQVTM and ANQGSEA. The CDR3 region is CSVEGTGLTTEAFF. The CDR3 coding sequence is TGCAGCGTTGAAGGGACAGGGCTGACCACTGAAGCTTTCTTT.

The genes are TRBV5-5 and TRBJ1-3, with a weak D call TRBD1 (6 bases). Germline lookup yields CDR1 SGHKS and CDR2 YYEKEE (reference sequence). The CDR3 has 13 residues. Trimming took 5 bases from V and 7 from J, leaving 13 bases between them. Here the CDR3 DNA reads TGTGCCAGCAGGCCCACAGGGCCTAACACCATATATTTT. It yields the protein CASRPTGPNTIYF.

The chain combines TRBV12-3 or TRBV12-4 with TRBJ2-7, with a possible D match to TRBD1 (5 bases). The CDR3 is 15 residues long. V was pared by 3 bases and J by 2 bases, with 14 bases between. In nucleotides, the CDR3 is TGTGCCAGCAGTTTCCTGGACACCTTCGCCTACGAGCAGTACTTC. It yields the protein CASSFLDTFAYEQYF.

The rearrangement joins TRBV19 to TRBJ2-5; 9 positions match TRBD2. CDR1 and CDR2 from the germline V gene are LNHDA and SQIVND (reference sequence). With V trimmed by 3 bases and J by 6 bases, 14 bases remained unmatched. The CDR3 loop spans 17 amino acids. Here the CDR3 reads CASSMELPSGMIKTQYF. CDR3 sequence (DNA): TGTGCCAGTAGTATGGAGTTGCCTAGCGGGATGATAAAGACCCAGTACTTC. The whole variable domain, remainder taken from reference TRBV19 and TRBJ2-5, is DGGITQSPKYLFRKEGQNVTLSCEQNLNHDAMYWYRQDPGQGLRLIYYSQIVNDFQKGDIAEGYSVSREKKESFPLTVTSAQKNPTAFYLCASSMELPSGMIKTQYFGPGTRLLVL.

Only a few counts were recorded for this clonotype. The J gene is TRBJ1-4, the V gene TRBV11-2; D perhaps matches TRBD1 (6 bases). This CDR3 has 14 amino acids. The germline V and J ends were trimmed by 2 bases and 11 bases, with 15 bases remaining between them. The germline CDR1 and CDR2 sequences are SGHAT and FQNNGV. The CDR3 DNA is TGTGCCAGCAGCTTAACTCAGGGGTCGCGGAAACTGTTTTTT. Protein product: CASSLTQGSRKLFF.

Turning to this clonotype: The junction differs from germline at one of its ends, possibly a read error. CDR3 residues: CASSHGTGVQPQHF. Written as DNA, the CDR3 is TGCGCCAGCAGCCATGGGACAGGGGTTCAGCCCCAGCATTTT. This rearrangement joins TRBV2 to TRBJ1-5; 10 bases are a match to TRBD1. This CDR3 spans 14 amino acids. From germline, CDR1 is SNHLY and CDR2 FYNNEI.

The chain is built from TRBV29-1 and TRBJ1-2; no definite D call. V gave up 8 bases and J gave up 4 bases, with 14 bases separating them. From germline, CDR1 is SQVTM and CDR2 ANQGSEA. This CDR3 comprises 12 residues. The CDR3 loop is CSQDEGSYGYTF. For the CDR3, the DNA is TGCAGCCAAGATGAGGGCAGCTATGGCTACACCTTC.

Worth noting for this clonotype: A much larger clone differs from this one at a single base, so this may be a read error. V gene TRBV2 combines with J gene TRBJ2-2; no firm D call. The CDR3 contains 12 residues. Germline CDR1 and CDR2: SNHLY and FYNNEI. Trimming took off 9 bases at V and 3 bases at J, with 8 bases between the two ends. The CDR3 region has the DNA TGTGCCAGGAGCGAAGACACCGGGGAGCTGTTTTTT. Translation: CARSEDTGELFF.

This clonotype was counted many times. The V call is TRBV10-3, the J call TRBJ2-2, with 7 bases aligning to TRBD2. The CDR3 totals 16 residues. Germline-derived CDR1 and CDR2 are ENHRY and SYGVKD. V was pared by 1 base and J by 0 bases, with 2 bases of the junction left unmatched. The chain's CDR3 is CAISEWDYTNTGELFF. Written as DNA, the CDR3 is TGTGCCATCAGTGAGTGGGACTATACGAACACCGGGGAGCTGTTTTTT.

A single count supports this clonotype. For the CDR3, the DNA is TGTGCCAGCAGTCGACATGGACTAGCGGGAGCCCCCGGGGAGCTGTTTTTT. Residues: CASSRHGLAGAPGELFF. The gene calls are TRBV6-1 and TRBJ2-2; the match to TRBD2 covers 13 bases. V lost 5 bases to trimming and J lost 6 bases; unmatched junction nucleotides: 9. The length of the CDR3 is 17 residues. Germline V lookup: CDR1 MNHNS, CDR2 SASEGT.

This clonotype came up many times. V gene TRBV9 combines with J gene TRBJ1-2; no definite D call. Trimming left V 0 bases short and J 1 base short, with 7 bases between. This CDR3 comprises 14 residues. Looked up from germline, CDR1 is SGDLS and CDR2 is YYNGEE. The CDR3 DNA is TGTGCCAGCAGCGTAGCCCTTATTAACTATGGCTACACCTTC. Translating it yields CASSVALINYGYTF.

Remarks on this clonotype: One end of the junction is discordant with germline, which a read error may explain. The chain joins TRBV10-3 to TRBJ1-5, with 9 bases fitting TRBD1. Germline V CDR1 and CDR2: ENHRY, SYGVKD. CDR3 length: 18 residues. The CDR3: CASSTPGQGTSINQPQHF. The CDR3, as DNA: TGTGCCAGCAGTACTCCGGGACAGGGCACGTCGATCAATCAGCCCCAGCATTTT.

A single count supports this clonotype. The J gene is TRBJ2-2, the V gene TRBV7-2; 10 bases are shared with TRBD1. Per the germline V gene, CDR1 is SGHTA and CDR2 is FQGNSA. The CDR3 length is 16 residues. V shed 1 base, J shed 5 bases, and the junction held 4 bases outside the gene matches. The CDR3 sequence is CASSLGTGGRTGELFF. The CDR3 DNA is TGTGCCAGCAGCTTAGGGACAGGGGGACGAACCGGGGAGCTGTTTTTT.

The chain carries TRBV7-3 and TRBJ1-2; D gene ambiguous. Trimming removed 5 bases from V and 5 bases from J, with 12 bases in between. The CDR3 spans 13 residues. From germline, CDR1 is SGHTA and CDR2 FQGTGA. The CDR3 DNA reads TGTGCCAGCAGCCTACTTTTGGGGTATGGCTACACCTTC. Protein: CASSLLLGYGYTF. Combining the CDR3 with reference TRBV7-3 and TRBJ1-2 gives the whole variable domain GAGVSQTPSNKVTEKGKYVELRCDPISGHTALYWYRQSLGQGPEFLIYFQGTGAADDSGLPNDRFFAVRPEGSVSTLKIQRTERGDSAVYLCASSLLLGYGYTFGSGTRLTVV.

Concerning this clonotype: A much larger clonotype is one base distant, so this may be a read error. CDR3 nucleotides: TGCAGCGTTGAAGATCGGGGTAGGGGCACCGGGGAGCCGTTTTTT. Protein product: CSVEDRGRGTGEPFF. This chain uses TRBV29-1 with TRBJ2-2; either TRBD1 or TRBD2 may supply D (5 bases each). This CDR3 is built from 15 residues. Germline CDR1 reads SQVTM; CDR2 reads ANQGSEA.

At least ten counts were recorded for this clonotype. This chain links TRBV5-1 with TRBJ1-2; 7 positions agree with TRBD1. The V gene's germline CDR1 is SGHRS and CDR2 YFSETQ. This CDR3 region has 15 residues. Trimming took 4 bases from V and 2 from J; bases not matched to a gene: 8. The CDR3 region is CASSPGQFLNYGYTF. CDR3 bases: TGCGCCAGCAGCCCGGGACAGTTCCTAAACTATGGCTACACCTTC.

Many counts were recorded for this clonotype. The chain joins TRBV24-1 to TRBJ2-5; D not certain. Germline assignment: CDR1 KGHDR and CDR2 SFDVKD. With 2 bases removed from V and 4 bases from J, the gap between germline ends came to 10 bases. CDR3 length: 14 residues. CDR3 protein: CATSDSTPRETQYF. CDR3 sequence (DNA): TGTGCCACCAGTGATTCGACCCCTCGAGAGACCCAGTACTTC.

This clonotype was picked up many times. This chain uses TRBV29-1 with TRBJ1-4; no definite D call. CDR1 SQVTM and CDR2 ANQGSEA come from the germline V gene. There are 11 residues in the CDR3. Deletions cut 5 bases from V and 7 bases from J, with 8 bases between. This chain's CDR3 is CSVKVGEKLFF. CDR3 nucleotide sequence: TGCAGCGTTAAAGTGGGTGAAAAACTGTTTTTT.

In its sample, this clonotype was seen many times. V is TRBV19 and J is TRBJ1-3; D ambiguous. The CDR3 contains 12 residues. CDR1 and CDR2 (germline): LNHDA, SQIVND (reference sequence). Trimming removed 3 bases at V and 4 bases at J, with 4 bases between. The CDR3 coding sequence is TGTGCCAGTAGTATTCCAGGAAACACCATATATTTT. Translating gives CASSIPGNTIYF.

V gene TRBV7-9 combines with J gene TRBJ1-5, with 9 bases lining up with TRBD1. Looked up from germline, CDR1 is SEHNR and CDR2 is FQNEAQ (reference sequence). The CDR3 runs 13 residues. Unmatched junction bases numbered 4, after V lost 6 bases and J lost 7 bases. CDR3 bases: TGTGCCAGCAGGGACAGGGGCGAACAGCCCCAGCATTTT. Its protein product is CASRDRGEQPQHF.

With regard to this clonotype: A much bigger clone sits one base away, suggesting this may be a read error. The chain carries TRBV7-4 and TRBJ2-7, with D possibly being TRBD2 (6 bases). This CDR3 region has 14 residues. V was trimmed by 2 bases and J by 6 bases, leaving 14 bases between them. CDR1 is SGHVT, CDR2 SQSDAQ, per germline. The CDR3 protein is CASSLIGGMGEQYF. For the CDR3, the DNA is TGTGCCAGCAGCTTAATTGGGGGGATGGGCGAGCAGTACTTC.

This clonotype appeared once. An end of the junction differs from the germline gene, which may be a read error. The J gene is TRBJ2-2, the V gene TRBV7-2; D is perhaps TRBD1 (7 bases). The V gene's germline CDR1 is SGHTA and CDR2 FQGNSA. The CDR3 has 16 amino acids. The CDR3 reads CAISHAGTALGGELFF. In DNA form, the CDR3 reads TGTGCCATCAGCCACGCCGGGACAGCCTTAGGAGGGGAGCTATTTTTT.

A word on this clonotype: A much larger clone is a single base away; this may be a read error. V usage is TRBV7-6 and J usage is TRBJ2-5, with D tentatively TRBD1 (6 bases). This CDR3 contains 15 residues. V was shortened by 4 bases and J by 2 bases, with 14 bases between the two germline ends. In germline, CDR1 is SGHVS, CDR2 FNYEAQ. CDR3 region: CASSSRTALQETQYF. DNA of the CDR3: TGTGCCAGCAGCTCACGGACAGCTTTGCAAGAGACCCAGTACTTC.